The present TCR beta chain was sequenced within a study of T cell responses to AZD1222 COVID-19 vaccine. In the study overall: Combined were second doses at about 4 or about 12 weeks.

As regards this clone: Its antigen is undetermined.

General study results and limits: As reported, nearly half of all spike-specific TCRs target variant regions that are unmutated.

Produced via immunoSEQ multiplex PCR; TCRdb's table is partial and in-frame only. Among some 150,000 clones, around 90% were seen once, and the ten largest hold roughly 3%. Source: peripheral blood, taken on day 0 of AZD1222 vaccination. This TCR came from an adult in good health.

The CDR3 loop reads CASSRQGNTEAFF. In DNA form, the CDR3 reads TGTGCCAGTAGTCGGCAGGGGAACACTGAAGCTTTCTTT. The chain recombines TRBV19 with TRBJ1-1; maybe TRBD1 (5 bases). This CDR3 is 13 amino acids long. Per germline, CDR1 LNHDA and CDR2 SQIVND (reference sequence). Trimming removed 5 bases at V and 1 base at J, with 8 bases between.